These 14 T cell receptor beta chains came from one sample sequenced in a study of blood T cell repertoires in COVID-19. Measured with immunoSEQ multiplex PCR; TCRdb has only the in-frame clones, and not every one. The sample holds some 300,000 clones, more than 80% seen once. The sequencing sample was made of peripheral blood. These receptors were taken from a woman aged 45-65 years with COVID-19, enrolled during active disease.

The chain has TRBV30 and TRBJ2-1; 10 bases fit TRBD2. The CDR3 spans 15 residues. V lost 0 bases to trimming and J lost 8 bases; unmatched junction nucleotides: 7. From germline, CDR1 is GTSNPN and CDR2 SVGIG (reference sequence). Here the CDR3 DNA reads TGTGCCTGGAGTGTAAAACTAGCGGGAAGGTATGAGCAGTTCTTC. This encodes CAWSVKLAGRYEQFF. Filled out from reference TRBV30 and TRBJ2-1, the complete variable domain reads SQTIHQWPATLVQPVGSPLSLECTVEGTSNPNLYWYRQAAGRGLQLLFYSVGIGQISSEVPQNLSASRPQDRQFILSSKKLLLSDSGFYLCAWSVKLAGRYEQFFGPGTRLTVL.

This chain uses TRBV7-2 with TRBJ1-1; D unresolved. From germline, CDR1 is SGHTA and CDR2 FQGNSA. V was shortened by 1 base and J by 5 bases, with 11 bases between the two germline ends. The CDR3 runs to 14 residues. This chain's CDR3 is CASSLGALRTEAFF. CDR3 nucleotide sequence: TGTGCCAGCAGCTTAGGGGCTTTAAGGACTGAAGCTTTCTTT.

The CDR3 reads CASSHRTGLQETQYF. The CDR3 bases are TGCGCCAGCAGCCACCGGACAGGGCTCCAAGAGACCCAGTACTTC. The chain couples TRBV5-1 to TRBJ2-5, with TRBD1 identical over 8 bases. The CDR3 sequence is 15 residues long. Trimming cost V 4 bases and J 1 base; bases outside gene matches: 6. Germline V gene sequence: CDR1 SGHRS, CDR2 YFSETQ.

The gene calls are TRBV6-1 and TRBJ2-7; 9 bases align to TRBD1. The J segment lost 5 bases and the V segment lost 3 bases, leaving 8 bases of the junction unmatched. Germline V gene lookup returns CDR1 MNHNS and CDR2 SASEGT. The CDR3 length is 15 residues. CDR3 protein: CASSELPGQGNEQYF. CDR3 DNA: TGTGCCAGCAGTGAGCTCCCGGGACAGGGCAACGAGCAGTACTTC.

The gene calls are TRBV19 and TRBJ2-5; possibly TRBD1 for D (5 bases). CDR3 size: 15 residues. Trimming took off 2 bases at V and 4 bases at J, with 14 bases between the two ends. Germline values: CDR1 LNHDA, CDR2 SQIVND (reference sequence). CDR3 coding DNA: TGTGCCAGTAGTATAAGGGGATCGGGTGGAGAGACCCAGTACTTC. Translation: CASSIRGSGGETQYF.

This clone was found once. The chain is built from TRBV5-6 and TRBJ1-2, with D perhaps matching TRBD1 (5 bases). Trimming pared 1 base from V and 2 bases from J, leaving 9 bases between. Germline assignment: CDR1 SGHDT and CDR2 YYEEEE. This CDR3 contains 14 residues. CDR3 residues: CASSLQGRNYGYTF. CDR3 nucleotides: TGTGCCAGCAGCTTGCAGGGCAGAAACTATGGCTACACCTTC.

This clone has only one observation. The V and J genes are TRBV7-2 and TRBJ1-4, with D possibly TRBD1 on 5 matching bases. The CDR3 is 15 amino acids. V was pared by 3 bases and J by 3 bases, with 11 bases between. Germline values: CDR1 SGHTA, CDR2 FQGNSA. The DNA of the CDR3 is TGTGCCAGCAGCTTGGTAGGGGTAGCTAATGAAAAACTGTTTTTT. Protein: CASSLVGVANEKLFF.

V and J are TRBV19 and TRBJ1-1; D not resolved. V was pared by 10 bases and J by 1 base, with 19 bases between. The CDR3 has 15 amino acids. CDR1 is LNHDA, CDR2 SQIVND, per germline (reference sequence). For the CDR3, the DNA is TGTGCCACCAACTCATATCCCGCCACGAACACTGAAGCTTTCTTT. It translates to CATNSYPATNTEAFF.

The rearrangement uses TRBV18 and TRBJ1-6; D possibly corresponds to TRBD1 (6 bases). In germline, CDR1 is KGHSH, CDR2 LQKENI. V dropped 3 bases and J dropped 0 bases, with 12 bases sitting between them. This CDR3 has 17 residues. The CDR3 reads CASSPRQVISYNSPLHF. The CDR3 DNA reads TGTGCCAGCTCACCCCGACAGGTCATCTCCTATAATTCACCCCTCCACTTT.

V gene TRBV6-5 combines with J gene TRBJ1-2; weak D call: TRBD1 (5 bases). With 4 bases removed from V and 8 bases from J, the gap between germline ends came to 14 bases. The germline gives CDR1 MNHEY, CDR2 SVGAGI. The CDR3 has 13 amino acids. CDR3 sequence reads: CASSSGNMGGYTF. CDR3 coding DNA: TGTGCCAGCAGTTCAGGGAATATGGGCGGCTACACCTTC.

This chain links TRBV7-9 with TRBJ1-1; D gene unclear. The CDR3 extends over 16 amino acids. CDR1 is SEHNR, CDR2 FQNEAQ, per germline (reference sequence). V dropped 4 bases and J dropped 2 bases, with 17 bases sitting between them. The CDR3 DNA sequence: TGTGCCAGCAGCTCACCACAGATTACCTTCAACACTGAAGCTTTCTTT. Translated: CASSSPQITFNTEAFF.

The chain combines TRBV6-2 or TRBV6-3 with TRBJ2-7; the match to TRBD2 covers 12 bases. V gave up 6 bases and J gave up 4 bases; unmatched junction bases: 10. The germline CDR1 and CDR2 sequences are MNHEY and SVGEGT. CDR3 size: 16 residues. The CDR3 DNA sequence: TGTGCCAGCAGCCCACCTAGCGGGAGGGCCGGTTACGAGCAGTACTTC. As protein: CASSPPSGRAGYEQYF.

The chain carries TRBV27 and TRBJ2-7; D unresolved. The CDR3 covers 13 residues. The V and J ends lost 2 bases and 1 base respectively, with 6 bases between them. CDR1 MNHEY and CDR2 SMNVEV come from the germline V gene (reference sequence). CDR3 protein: CASSLLPSYEQYF. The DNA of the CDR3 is TGTGCCAGCAGTTTACTACCTTCCTACGAGCAGTACTTC.

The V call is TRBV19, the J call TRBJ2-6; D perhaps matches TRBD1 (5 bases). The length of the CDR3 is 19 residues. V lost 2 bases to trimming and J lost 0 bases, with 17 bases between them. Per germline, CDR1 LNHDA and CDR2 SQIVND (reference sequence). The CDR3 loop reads CASSIRRGFPNSGANVLTF. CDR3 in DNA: TGTGCCAGTAGTATACGAAGGGGCTTCCCAAACTCTGGGGCCAACGTCCTGACTTTC.